Listed here are 4 T cell receptor beta chains from one sample, sequenced in a study of CD8+CD57+ T cells in acquired aplastic anemia. An expansion of CD8+CD57+ cells by flow cytometry had been shown in patients chosen for sequencing. Genomic DNA served as template for TCR beta VDJ and CDR3 profiling. A single record per CDR3 protein comes from TCRdb applying MiXCR to the reads. Here the sample spans about 180,000 distinct CDR3 sequences, 48% being singletons. Sequencing input: sorted CD4+, CD8+, or CD8+CD57+ T cells (not recorded which) from PBMCs. The receptors come from a human donor with aplastic anemia.

This clonotype was seen a handful of times. This chain links TRBV18 with TRBJ1-4; 9 positions match TRBD1. V shed 4 bases, J shed 8 bases, and the junction held 8 bases outside the gene matches. CDR3 length: 15 amino acids. Germline values: CDR1 KGHSH, CDR2 LQKENI. The CDR3 spells CASSLPGQGGEKLFF. For the CDR3, the DNA is TGTGCCAGCTCACTCCCGGGACAGGGTGGCGAAAAACTGTTTTTT.

This clonotype has only a few counts. The chain is built from TRBV25-1 and TRBJ2-1; 13 bases match TRBD2. CDR1 MGHDK and CDR2 SYGVNS come from the germline V gene. CDR3 length: 16 amino acids. The ends lost 4 bases at V and 3 bases at J; junction bases unmatched: 3. CDR3 sequence: CASSVGTSGIYNEQFF. The CDR3 nucleotides are TGTGCCAGCAGTGTGGGGACTAGCGGGATCTACAATGAGCAGTTCTTC.

A word on this clonotype: One end of the junction varies from germline; a read error may be responsible. The V call is TRBV7-6, the J call TRBJ1-1, with D possibly matching TRBD1 (5 bases). Germline V gene data show CDR1 as SGHVS and CDR2 as FNYEAQ. The CDR3 totals 13 residues. The CDR3 loop reads CTSSLTENTEAFF. The CDR3 region has the DNA TGCACCAGCAGCTTGACAGAGAACACTGAAGCTTTCTTT.

The V and J genes are TRBV19 and TRBJ2-3, with TRBD2 identical over 10 bases. CDR1 LNHDA and CDR2 SQIVND come from the germline V gene (reference sequence). This CDR3 comprises 17 residues. Trimming cost V 7 bases and J 1 base; bases outside gene matches: 11. CDR3 loop: CASTKLTGTSGTDTQYF. The CDR3 nucleotides read TGTGCCAGTACCAAATTGACCGGGACTAGCGGCACAGATACGCAGTATTTT.